This T cell receptor beta chain stems from a study of blood T cell repertoires in COVID-19. Study at large: The analysed material was cDNA or gDNA that came from T cells, B-cell-depleted T cells, or PBMCs.

Per the original methods: Reference gene primer amplification gave estimated nucleated cell counts. The assay was immunoSEQ multiplex PCR, and TCRdb's table has in-frame clones only and misses some. D and trimming were read from the DNA, whereas the V and J calls and clone size are those reported in that table. The profile shows 120,000 to 150,000 clones, around nine tenths of them singletons. This CDR3 has 14 residues. Germline lookup yields CDR1 MGHRA and CDR2 YSYEKL. The germline V and J ends were trimmed by 1 base and 7 bases, with 11 bases remaining between them. Only one count was recorded for this clone.

The TCR comes from a woman aged 45-59 years with active or convalescent COVID-19. J is TRBJ2-1 and V is TRBV4-1, with D possibly TRBD2 on 5 matching bases. The sequencing input was peripheral blood. The CDR3 nucleotides are TGCGCCAGCAGCCAAGTGCGGGCCCCTAATGAGCAGTTCTTC. Its protein product is CASSQVRAPNEQFF.